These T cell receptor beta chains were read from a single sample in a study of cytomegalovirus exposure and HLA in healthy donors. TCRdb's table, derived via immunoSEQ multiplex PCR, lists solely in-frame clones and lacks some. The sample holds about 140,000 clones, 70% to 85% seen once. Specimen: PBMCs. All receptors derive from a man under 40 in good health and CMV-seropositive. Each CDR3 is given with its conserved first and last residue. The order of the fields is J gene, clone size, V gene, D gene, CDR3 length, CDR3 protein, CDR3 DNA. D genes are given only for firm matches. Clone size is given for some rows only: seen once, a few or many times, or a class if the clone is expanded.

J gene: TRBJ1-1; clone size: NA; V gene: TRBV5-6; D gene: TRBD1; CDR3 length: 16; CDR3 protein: CASSPRRTGGLTEAFF; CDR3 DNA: TGTGCCAGCAGCCCAAGACGGACAGGGGGGTTGACTGAAGCTTTCTTT
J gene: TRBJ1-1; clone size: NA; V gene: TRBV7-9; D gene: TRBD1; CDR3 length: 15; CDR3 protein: CASSLTLQGATEAFF; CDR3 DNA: TGTGCCAGCAGCCTAACTCTACAGGGGGCCACTGAAGCTTTCTTT
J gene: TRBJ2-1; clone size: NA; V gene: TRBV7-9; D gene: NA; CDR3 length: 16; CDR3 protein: CASSLDIVAHDNEQFF; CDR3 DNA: TGTGCCAGCAGCTTAGATATCGTAGCCCACGACAATGAGCAGTTCTTC
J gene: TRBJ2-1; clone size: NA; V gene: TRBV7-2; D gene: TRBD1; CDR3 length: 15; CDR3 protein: CASSPRTGWYNEQFF; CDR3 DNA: TGTGCCAGCAGCCCTAGGACAGGGTGGTACAATGAGCAGTTCTTC
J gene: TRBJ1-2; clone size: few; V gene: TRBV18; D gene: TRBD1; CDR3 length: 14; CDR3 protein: CASSPSGQVYGYTF; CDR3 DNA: TGTGCCAGCTCACCAAGCGGACAGGTCTATGGCTACACCTTC
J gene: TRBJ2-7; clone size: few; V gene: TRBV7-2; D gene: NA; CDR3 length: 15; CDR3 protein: CASSQEVHSPYEQYF; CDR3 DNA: TGCGCCAGCAGCCAAGAGGTACACTCACCCTACGAGCAGTACTTC
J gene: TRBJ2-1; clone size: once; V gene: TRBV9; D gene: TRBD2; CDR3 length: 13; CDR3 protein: CASSGAGGDEQFF; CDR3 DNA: TGTGCCAGCAGCGGAGCGGGGGGGGATGAGCAGTTCTTC
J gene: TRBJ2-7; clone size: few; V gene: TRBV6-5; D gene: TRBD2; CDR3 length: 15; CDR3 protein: CASRRLAGSLYEQYF; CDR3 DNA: TGTGCCAGCAGACGACTAGCAGGCTCCCTTTACGAGCAGTACTTC
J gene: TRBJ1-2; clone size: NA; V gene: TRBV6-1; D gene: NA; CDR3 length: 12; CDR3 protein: CASSYRTDGYTF; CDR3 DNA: TGTGCCAGCAGCTATCGGACAGATGGCTACACCTTC
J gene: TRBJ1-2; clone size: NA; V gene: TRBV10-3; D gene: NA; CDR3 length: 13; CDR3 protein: CAISQRGVDGYTF; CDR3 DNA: TGTGCCATCAGTCAGCGGGGAGTTGATGGCTACACCTTC
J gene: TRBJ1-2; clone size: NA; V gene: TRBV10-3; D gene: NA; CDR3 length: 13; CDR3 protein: CAITGVPHYGYTF; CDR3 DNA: TGTGCCATCACGGGGGTACCCCACTATGGCTACACCTTC
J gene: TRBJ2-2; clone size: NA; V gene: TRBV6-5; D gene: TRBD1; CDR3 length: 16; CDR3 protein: CASSYWTGASTGELFF; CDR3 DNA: TGTGCCAGCAGTTACTGGACAGGGGCGTCCACCGGGGAGCTGTTTTTT
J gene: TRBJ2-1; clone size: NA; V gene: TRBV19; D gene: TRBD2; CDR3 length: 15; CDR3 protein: CASSIGLVGYNEQFF; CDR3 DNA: TGTGCCAGTAGTATCGGACTAGTCGGCTACAATGAGCAGTTCTTC
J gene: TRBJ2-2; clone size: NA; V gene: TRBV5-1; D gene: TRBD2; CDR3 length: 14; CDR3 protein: CASSTGTSAGELFF; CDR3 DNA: TGCGCCAGCAGCACCGGGACTAGCGCCGGGGAGCTGTTTTTT
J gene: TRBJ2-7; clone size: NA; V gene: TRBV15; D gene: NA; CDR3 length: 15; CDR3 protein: CATSRPQGRTYEQYF; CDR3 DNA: TGTGCCACCAGCAGGCCGCAGGGAAGAACCTACGAGCAGTACTTC
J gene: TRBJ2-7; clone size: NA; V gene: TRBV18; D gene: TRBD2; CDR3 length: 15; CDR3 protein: CASSPGTSGSSGQYF; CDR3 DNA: TGTGCCAGCTCACCAGGGACTAGCGGGTCTAGTGGGCAGTACTTC
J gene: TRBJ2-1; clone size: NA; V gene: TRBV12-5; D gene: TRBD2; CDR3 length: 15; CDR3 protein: CASGPGTTLYNEQFF; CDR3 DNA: TGTGCTAGTGGTCCCGGGACTACCTTATACAATGAGCAGTTCTTC
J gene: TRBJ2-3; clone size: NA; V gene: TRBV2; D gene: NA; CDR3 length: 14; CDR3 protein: CASGETGRTDTQYF; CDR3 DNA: TGTGCCAGCGGGGAGACAGGGAGGACAGATACGCAGTATTTT
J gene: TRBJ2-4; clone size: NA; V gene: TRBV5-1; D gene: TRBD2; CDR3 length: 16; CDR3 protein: CASSSGMWEGKNIQYF; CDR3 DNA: TGCGCCAGCAGCTCGGGGATGTGGGAGGGCAAAAACATTCAGTACTTC
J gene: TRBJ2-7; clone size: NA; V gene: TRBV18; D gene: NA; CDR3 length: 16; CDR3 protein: CASSPKSGESSYEQYF; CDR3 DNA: TGTGCCAGCTCACCCAAATCAGGGGAAAGCTCCTACGAGCAGTACTTC
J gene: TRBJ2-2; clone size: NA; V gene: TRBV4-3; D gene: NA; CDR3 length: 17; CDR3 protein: CASSLSLAGTQTGELFF; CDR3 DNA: TGCGCCAGCAGTCTTTCCCTAGCCGGGACTCAAACCGGGGAGCTGTTTTTT
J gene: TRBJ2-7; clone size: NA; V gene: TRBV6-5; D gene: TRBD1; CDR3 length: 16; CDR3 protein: CASSYSYRTGASEQYF; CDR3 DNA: TGTGCCAGCAGTTACTCATACCGGACAGGGGCCTCGGAGCAGTACTTC
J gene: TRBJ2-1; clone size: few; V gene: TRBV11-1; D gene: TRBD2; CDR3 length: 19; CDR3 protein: CASSLLEASGNPKGNEQFF; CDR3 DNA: TGTGCCAGCAGCTTACTTGAGGCGAGCGGGAACCCAAAGGGGAATGAGCAGTTCTTC
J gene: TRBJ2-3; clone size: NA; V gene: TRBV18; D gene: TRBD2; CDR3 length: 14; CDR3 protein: CASSLGGGADTQYF; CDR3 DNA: TGTGCCAGCTCACTCGGGGGAGGGGCAGATACGCAGTATTTT
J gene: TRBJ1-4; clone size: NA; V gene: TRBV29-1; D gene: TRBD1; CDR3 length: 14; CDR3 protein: CSVADRVINEKLFF; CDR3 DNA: TGCAGCGTTGCTGACAGGGTGATTAATGAAAAACTGTTTTTT
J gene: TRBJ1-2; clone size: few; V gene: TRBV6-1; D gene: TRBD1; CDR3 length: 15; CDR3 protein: CASSEVTGGAYGYTF; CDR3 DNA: TGTGCCAGCAGTGAAGTAACAGGGGGCGCCTATGGCTACACCTTC
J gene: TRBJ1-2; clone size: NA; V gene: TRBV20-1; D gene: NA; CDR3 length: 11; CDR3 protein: CSANAGNGYTF; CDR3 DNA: TGCAGTGCTAACGCAGGGAACGGCTACACCTTC
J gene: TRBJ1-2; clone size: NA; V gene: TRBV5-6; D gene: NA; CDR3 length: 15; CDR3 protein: CASSLRAGPNYGYTF; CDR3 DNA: TGTGCCAGCAGCTTGCGAGCAGGGCCCAACTATGGCTACACCTTC